One and the same sample provided the 9 T cell receptor beta chains below, sequenced in a study of T cells in localized non-small cell lung cancer (dated by TCRdb to about 2020). Library preparation was by the immunoSEQ multiplex PCR assay. TCRdb provides this immuneACCESS table in a form limited to in-frame rearrangements. Some clones are lacking; in checked studies, under half of them reflect an unresolved V gene, and why the rest are absent is not known. Within this sample are some 7,800 clones, with approximately 89% of them counted one time only. Approximately 30% of the sample comes from the top ten. The specimen comprised peripheral blood, sampled before any cancer treatment. The receptors originated from a male donor older than 55 with stage III lung adenocarcinoma.

The chain links TRBV11-3 to TRBJ1-1, with a weak D call TRBD1 (6 bases). Germline loops: CDR1 SGHNT, CDR2 YENEEA. This CDR3 region has 13 residues. With 1 base removed from V and 6 bases from J, the gap between germline ends came to 9 bases. The CDR3 region has the DNA TGTGCCAGCAGCTTAGCCGGGGGCCCTGAAGCTTTCTTT. Protein product: CASSLAGGPEAFF.

In its sample, this clone was seen a few times. The same CDR3 also results from other DNA sequences found in this sample. V gene TRBV19 combines with J gene TRBJ1-1; D remains ambiguous. Germline V gene data show CDR1 as LNHDA and CDR2 as SQIVND (reference sequence). V was shortened by 3 bases and J by 7 bases, with 6 bases between the two germline ends. This CDR3 comprises 11 residues. The CDR3 loop reads CASSIQSEAFF. The CDR3 nucleotides are TGTGCCAGTAGTATCCAGAGTGAAGCTTTCTTT.

The rearrangement joins TRBV5-1 to TRBJ1-2, with D unclear. The CDR3 has 18 residues. CDR1 SGHRS and CDR2 YFSETQ come from the germline V gene. V was trimmed by 6 bases and J by 0 bases, leaving 24 bases between them. This CDR3 is CASTQAYTLGSANYGYTF. The CDR3 DNA follows: TGCGCCAGCACCCAAGCTTATACTCTAGGTTCGGCTAACTATGGCTACACCTTC.

The chain combines TRBV5-6 with TRBJ1-2, with a possible D match to TRBD1 (5 bases). Germline CDR1 is SGHDT and CDR2 is YYEEEE. Trimming pared 2 bases from V and 2 bases from J, leaving 7 bases between. The length of the CDR3 is 13 residues. CDR3 amino acids: CASSFQGNYGYTF. The CDR3 region has the DNA TGTGCCAGCAGCTTCCAGGGAAACTATGGCTACACCTTC.

V and J are TRBV11-2 and TRBJ2-7, with 16 bases identical to TRBD2. CDR3 length: 18 residues. V lost 6 bases and J lost 2; bases outside the gene matches: 10. CDR1 and CDR2 from the germline V gene are SGHAT and FQNNGV. The CDR3 region is CASSPGLAGGHGTYEQYF. For the CDR3, the DNA is TGTGCCAGCAGTCCGGGACTAGCGGGAGGGCATGGCACCTACGAGCAGTACTTC. Combining the CDR3 with reference TRBV11-2 and TRBJ2-7 gives the whole variable domain EAGVAQSPRYKIIEKRQSVAFWCNPISGHATLYWYQQILGQGPKLLIQFQNNGVVDDSQLPKDRFSAERLKGVDSTLKIQPAKLEDSAVYLCASSPGLAGGHGTYEQYFGPGTRLTVT.

Only one count was recorded for this clone. This rearrangement joins TRBV2 to TRBJ1-2; D is perhaps TRBD1 (5 bases). V dropped 0 bases and J dropped 7 bases, with 21 bases sitting between them. The CDR3 extends over 17 amino acids. Germline V gene data show CDR1 as SNHLY and CDR2 as FYNNEI. CDR3 residues: CASSEAGTGGVSGGYTF. The CDR3, as DNA: TGTGCCAGCAGTGAAGCGGGTACAGGAGGGGTTAGCGGTGGCTACACCTTC.

The V gene is TRBV4-1, the J gene TRBJ2-2, with no clear D. CDR1 MGHRA and CDR2 YSYEKL come from the germline V gene. The CDR3 spans 12 residues. V was cut by 5 bases and J by 1 base, with 2 bases left in between. The CDR3 nucleotides read TGCGCCAGCAGCTTGAACACCGGGGAGCTGTTTTTT. It yields the protein CASSLNTGELFF.

This chain joins TRBV29-1 and TRBJ2-3, with D possibly matching TRBD2 (5 bases). In germline, CDR1 is SQVTM, CDR2 ANQGSEA. Trimming removed 8 bases from V and 2 bases from J, with 23 bases in between. This CDR3 is built from 16 residues. The CDR3 DNA is TGCAGCCCTGCGAGGCGATGGAGCGGAACCACAGATACGCAGTATTTT. Translation: CSPARRWSGTTDTQYF.

The chain combines TRBV5-1 with TRBJ2-3; no firm D call. The V gene lost 1 base and the J gene lost 2 bases, with 11 bases spanning the gap. The CDR3 totals 15 residues. In germline, CDR1 is SGHRS, CDR2 YFSETQ. CDR3: CASSLRVHLTDTQYF. The DNA of the CDR3 is TGCGCCAGCAGCTTGAGGGTCCATCTCACAGATACGCAGTATTTT.